Listed below are T cell receptor beta chains from one sample, sequenced in a study of T cell repertoires in cytomegalovirus infection. TCRdb re-called the reads with MiXCR, one entry per CDR3 protein. The sample lists roughly 920,000 distinct CDR3 sequences, roughly 30% occurring once. These receptors' antigens are unknown. The sample consisted of cultured CD8+ T cells from PBMCs, taken from culture after CMV antigen stimulation. Source of these receptors: a human donor in good health (CMV status not recorded). Some clones in this sample may be carry-over from other donors' samples. Each CDR3 is given with its conserved first and last residue. Fields, in order: clone size, D gene, J gene, V gene, CDR3 DNA, CDR3 protein. A D gene is named only where the DNA matches it firmly. For some rows the clone size is stated as once, few or many, or as a class when expanded; others skip it.

abundance: few
d_gene: .
j_gene: TRBJ1-5
v_gene: TRBV19
CDR3nt: TGTGCCAGTAGTCTACAAACCTACAGCAATCAGCCCCAGCATTTT
CDR3aa: CASSLQTYSNQPQHF

abundance: once
d_gene: .
j_gene: TRBJ2-2
v_gene: TRBV7-1
CDR3nt: TGTGCCAGCAGCCCAACGGACCCCACCGGGGAGCTGTTTTTT
CDR3aa: CASSPTDPTGELFF

abundance: .
d_gene: TRBD2
j_gene: TRBJ2-1
v_gene: TRBV27
CDR3nt: TGTGCCAGCAGTGGGCGACTAGCGGGGGGCATTAAGAGCTCCTACAATGAGCAGTTCTTC
CDR3aa: CASSGRLAGGIKSSYNEQFF

abundance: .
d_gene: .
j_gene: TRBJ2-2
v_gene: TRBV7-6
CDR3nt: TGTGCCAGCAGCTTTGACACCTCCACCGGGGAGCTGTTTTTT
CDR3aa: CASSFDTSTGELFF

abundance: .
d_gene: .
j_gene: TRBJ1-1
v_gene: TRBV7-6
CDR3nt: TGTGCCAGCAGCTTAGTGCAGTACGGGAACACTGAAGCTTTCTTT
CDR3aa: CASSLVQYGNTEAFF

abundance: few
d_gene: .
j_gene: TRBJ1-2
v_gene: TRBV6-4
CDR3nt: TGTGCCAGCAGTATTGCCACTCCCGGCTACACCTTC
CDR3aa: CASSIATPGYTF

abundance: many
d_gene: TRBD1
j_gene: TRBJ1-5
v_gene: TRBV4-1
CDR3nt: TGCGCCAGCAGCCAAGAGGGACAGGGGATCCAGCCCCAGCATTTT
CDR3aa: CASSQEGQGIQPQHF

abundance: many
d_gene: TRBD1
j_gene: TRBJ2-7
v_gene: TRBV7-2
CDR3nt: TGTGCCAGCAGCTTAAAAGGGGACAGGGCCGAGCAGTACTTC
CDR3aa: CASSLKGDRAEQYF

abundance: .
d_gene: TRBD2
j_gene: TRBJ2-3
v_gene: TRBV7-6
CDR3nt: TGTGCCAGCAGTAAAAGACTAGCGGGGGCCAAAGATACGCAGTATTTT
CDR3aa: CASSKRLAGAKDTQYF

abundance: .
d_gene: TRBD2
j_gene: TRBJ2-7
v_gene: TRBV7-6
CDR3nt: TGTGCCAGCAGCCCGGCTAGCGGGGGCTACGAGCAGTACTTC
CDR3aa: CASSPASGGYEQYF

abundance: .
d_gene: .
j_gene: TRBJ1-4
v_gene: TRBV12-5
CDR3nt: TGTGCTAGTGGACACCTTAACCGGGACCTACAGGAAAAACTGTTTTTT
CDR3aa: CASGHLNRDLQEKLFF

abundance: .
d_gene: TRBD1
j_gene: TRBJ2-1
v_gene: TRBV10-3
CDR3nt: TGTGCCCTCCGCGAGGGGGCTTCCAATGAGCAGTTCTTC
CDR3aa: CALREGASNEQFF

abundance: .
d_gene: .
j_gene: TRBJ2-5
v_gene: TRBV4-3
CDR3nt: TGCGCCAGCAGCCAAGGAGGGGGACCAGGGGAAGGAGAGACCCAGTACTTC
CDR3aa: CASSQGGGPGEGETQYF

abundance: .
d_gene: .
j_gene: TRBJ2-1
v_gene: TRBV29-1
CDR3nt: TGCAGCGCCGAAATGAGGGGGGTCGCGGATGAGCAGTTCTTC
CDR3aa: CSAEMRGVADEQFF

abundance: .
d_gene: .
j_gene: TRBJ1-1
v_gene: TRBV19
CDR3nt: TGTGCCAGTAGTAGAATAGGGGACACTGAAGCTTTCTTT
CDR3aa: CASSRIGDTEAFF

abundance: few
d_gene: .
j_gene: TRBJ1-2
v_gene: TRBV7-9
CDR3nt: TGTGCCAGCAGCTTACTGACAAGTAACTATGGCTACACCTTC
CDR3aa: CASSLLTSNYGYTF

abundance: few
d_gene: TRBD2
j_gene: TRBJ2-1
v_gene: TRBV7-9
CDR3nt: TGTGCCAGCAGAGTAGCGGGGGGTTACAATGAGCAGTTCTTC
CDR3aa: CASRVAGGYNEQFF

abundance: .
d_gene: TRBD2
j_gene: TRBJ2-2
v_gene: TRBV4-1
CDR3nt: TGCGCCAGCAGCCAAGGCGGCAACCTAGCGGGGGGGCCGTACACCGGGGAGCTGTTTTTT
CDR3aa: CASSQGGNLAGGPYTGELFF

abundance: .
d_gene: .
j_gene: TRBJ2-3
v_gene: TRBV27
CDR3nt: TGTGCCAGCAGCCTTGGGGGGAGTCCCCCCACAGATACGCAGTATTTT
CDR3aa: CASSLGGSPPTDTQYF

abundance: few
d_gene: .
j_gene: TRBJ1-2
v_gene: TRBV6-5
CDR3nt: TGTGCCAGCAGTTACTCGAGATGGGGGGCGAAAGGCGTTTATGGCTACACCTTC
CDR3aa: CASSYSRWGAKGVYGYTF

abundance: .
d_gene: TRBD1
j_gene: TRBJ2-1
v_gene: TRBV6-6
CDR3nt: TGTGCCAGCAGTTTCGCCGGGACAGAATTTTACAATGAGCAGTTCTTC
CDR3aa: CASSFAGTEFYNEQFF

abundance: few
d_gene: .
j_gene: TRBJ1-5
v_gene: TRBV7-9
CDR3nt: TGTGCCAGCAGCTTAGTGGATGGGAATCAGCCCCAGCATTTT
CDR3aa: CASSLVDGNQPQHF

abundance: few
d_gene: TRBD1
j_gene: TRBJ2-1
v_gene: TRBV7-9
CDR3nt: TGTGCCAGCAGCATGGGACAGGGATTCAATGAGCAGTTCTTC
CDR3aa: CASSMGQGFNEQFF

abundance: .
d_gene: TRBD2
j_gene: TRBJ2-3
v_gene: TRBV6-6
CDR3nt: TGTGCCAGCAGTTACCCGACTAGCGGGGGGTTGGATACGCAGTATTTT
CDR3aa: CASSYPTSGGLDTQYF

abundance: many
d_gene: .
j_gene: TRBJ2-1
v_gene: TRBV7-2
CDR3nt: TGTGCCAGCAGCTTAAGGGACTGGGCCTACAATGAGCAGTTCTTC
CDR3aa: CASSLRDWAYNEQFF

abundance: few
d_gene: .
j_gene: TRBJ2-5
v_gene: TRBV20-1
CDR3nt: TGCAGTGCTCCCCCCGGGGGGCTGGAGGAGACCCAGTACTTC
CDR3aa: CSAPPGGLEETQYF

abundance: many
d_gene: TRBD1
j_gene: TRBJ1-2
v_gene: TRBV7-2
CDR3nt: TGTGCCAGCAGCGCGGAGGGGGCGCCGGGGTATGGCTACACCTTC
CDR3aa: CASSAEGAPGYGYTF

abundance: few
d_gene: TRBD1
j_gene: TRBJ2-7
v_gene: TRBV19
CDR3nt: TGTGCCAGTAGTATTAGGCCAGGGGGCACCTACGAGCAGTACTTC
CDR3aa: CASSIRPGGTYEQYF

abundance: .
d_gene: .
j_gene: TRBJ2-1
v_gene: TRBV2
CDR3nt: TGTGCCAGCAGCACCGACAGGTCCCCCGGCAATGAGCAGTTCTTC
CDR3aa: CASSTDRSPGNEQFF

abundance: .
d_gene: .
j_gene: TRBJ1-4
v_gene: TRBV9
CDR3nt: TGTGCCAGCAGCGTAGATAGGACTAATGAAAAACTGTTTTTT
CDR3aa: CASSVDRTNEKLFF

abundance: .
d_gene: .
j_gene: TRBJ1-1
v_gene: TRBV4-3
CDR3nt: TGCGCCAGCAGCCAAGATCGGACTGGACCCATTGAAGCTTTCTTT
CDR3aa: CASSQDRTGPIEAFF

abundance: few
d_gene: TRBD2
j_gene: TRBJ2-7
v_gene: TRBV5-4
CDR3nt: TGTGCCAGCAGCTTGGAGGGAGGGGCCTACGAGCAGTACTTC
CDR3aa: CASSLEGGAYEQYF

abundance: .
d_gene: .
j_gene: TRBJ2-2
v_gene: TRBV27
CDR3nt: TGTGCCAGCGGCATCTCGAACACCGGGGAGCTGTTTTTT
CDR3aa: CASGISNTGELFF

abundance: .
d_gene: TRBD2
j_gene: TRBJ2-1
v_gene: TRBV5-3
CDR3nt: TGTGCCAGCAGCTTGGGACTAGTCGTCGATGAGCAGTTCTTC
CDR3aa: CASSLGLVVDEQFF

abundance: .
d_gene: .
j_gene: TRBJ2-3
v_gene: TRBV7-8
CDR3nt: TGTGCCAGCAGCTTAGTATCCCGGGACATGGTTAAAGATACGCAGTATTTT
CDR3aa: CASSLVSRDMVKDTQYF

abundance: .
d_gene: TRBD2
j_gene: TRBJ2-1
v_gene: TRBV7-9
CDR3nt: TGTGCCAGCAGTTACCTAGCGGGGGTAGATGAGCAGTTCTTC
CDR3aa: CASSYLAGVDEQFF

abundance: many
d_gene: .
j_gene: TRBJ1-4
v_gene: TRBV3-1
CDR3nt: TGTGCCAGCAGCCAAGATCCTGACACAGCGTATGAAAAACTGTTTTTT
CDR3aa: CASSQDPDTAYEKLFF

abundance: few
d_gene: .
j_gene: TRBJ2-3
v_gene: TRBV4-2
CDR3nt: TGTGCCAGCAGCCAAGGGACCCCTGGGACGCAGTATTTT
CDR3aa: CASSQGTPGTQYF

abundance: .
d_gene: TRBD2
j_gene: TRBJ2-2
v_gene: TRBV19
CDR3nt: TGTGCCAGTTCTGCGGGGGGCGCCCCCACCGGGGAGCTGTTTTTT
CDR3aa: CASSAGGAPTGELFF

abundance: .
d_gene: TRBD1
j_gene: TRBJ1-2
v_gene: TRBV12-3/TRBV12-4
CDR3nt: TGTGCCAGCAATGTACAGGGGGGCGGCTACACCTTC
CDR3aa: CASNVQGGGYTF

abundance: few
d_gene: .
j_gene: TRBJ2-3
v_gene: TRBV29-1
CDR3nt: TGCAGCGTTGTACCCCAGGGGTATGGCACAGATACGCAGTATTTT
CDR3aa: CSVVPQGYGTDTQYF

abundance: many
d_gene: .
j_gene: TRBJ2-7
v_gene: TRBV7-9
CDR3nt: TGTGCCAGCAGCTTATTACCCGGGCTTTCCTACGAGCAGTACTTC
CDR3aa: CASSLLPGLSYEQYF

abundance: .
d_gene: .
j_gene: TRBJ1-5
v_gene: TRBV12-5
CDR3nt: TGTGCTAGTGCCCTGAACAATCAGCCCCAGCATTTT
CDR3aa: CASALNNQPQHF

abundance: once
d_gene: TRBD1
j_gene: TRBJ2-1
v_gene: TRBV20-1
CDR3nt: TGCAGTGCTACACGTTCGGGGACAGGGGTCTACAATGAGCAGTTCTTC
CDR3aa: CSATRSGTGVYNEQFF

abundance: .
d_gene: .
j_gene: TRBJ2-6
v_gene: TRBV7-6
CDR3nt: TGTGCCAGCAGCTTAAAGTCAGGTGGGGCCAACGTCCTGACTTTC
CDR3aa: CASSLKSGGANVLTF

abundance: once
d_gene: TRBD2
j_gene: TRBJ2-3
v_gene: TRBV9
CDR3nt: TGTGCCAGCAGCGCCCCGAGCGGGGGGCACACAGATACGCAGTATTTT
CDR3aa: CASSAPSGGHTDTQYF